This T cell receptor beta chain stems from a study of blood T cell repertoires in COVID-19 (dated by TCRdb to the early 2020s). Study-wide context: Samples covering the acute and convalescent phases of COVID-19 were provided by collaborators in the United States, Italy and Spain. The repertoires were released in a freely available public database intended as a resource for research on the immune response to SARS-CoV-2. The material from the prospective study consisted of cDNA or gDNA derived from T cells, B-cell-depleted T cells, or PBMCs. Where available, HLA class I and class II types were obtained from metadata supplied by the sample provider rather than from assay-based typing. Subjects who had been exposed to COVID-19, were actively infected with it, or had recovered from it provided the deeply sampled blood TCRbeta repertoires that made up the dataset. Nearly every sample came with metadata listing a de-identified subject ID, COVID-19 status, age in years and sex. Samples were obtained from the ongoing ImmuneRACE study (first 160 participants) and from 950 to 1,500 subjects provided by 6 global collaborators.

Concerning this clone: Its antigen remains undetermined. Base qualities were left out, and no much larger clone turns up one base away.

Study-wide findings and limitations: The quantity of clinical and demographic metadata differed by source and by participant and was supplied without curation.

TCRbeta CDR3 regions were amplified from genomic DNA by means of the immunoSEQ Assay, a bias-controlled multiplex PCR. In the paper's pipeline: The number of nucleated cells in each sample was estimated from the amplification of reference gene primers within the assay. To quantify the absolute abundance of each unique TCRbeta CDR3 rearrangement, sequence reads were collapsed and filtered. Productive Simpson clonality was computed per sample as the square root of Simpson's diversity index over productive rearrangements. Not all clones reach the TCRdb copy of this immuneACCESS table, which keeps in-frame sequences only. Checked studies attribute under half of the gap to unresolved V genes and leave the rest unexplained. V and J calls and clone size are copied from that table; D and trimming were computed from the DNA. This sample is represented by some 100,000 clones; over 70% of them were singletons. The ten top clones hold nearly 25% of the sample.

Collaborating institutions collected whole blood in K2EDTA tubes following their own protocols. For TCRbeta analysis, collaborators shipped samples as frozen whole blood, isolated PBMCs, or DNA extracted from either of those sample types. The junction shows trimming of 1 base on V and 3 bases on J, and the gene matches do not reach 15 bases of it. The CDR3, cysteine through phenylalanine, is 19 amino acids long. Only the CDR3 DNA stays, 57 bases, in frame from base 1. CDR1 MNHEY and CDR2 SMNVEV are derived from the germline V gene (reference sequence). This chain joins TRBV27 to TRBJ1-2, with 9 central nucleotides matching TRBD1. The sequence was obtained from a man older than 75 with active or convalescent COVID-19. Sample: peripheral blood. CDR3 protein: CASSLFGPVQTGGYYGYTF. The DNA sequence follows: TGTGCCAGCAGTTTATTCGGCCCTGTTCAGACAGGGGGATACTATGGCTACACCTTC.